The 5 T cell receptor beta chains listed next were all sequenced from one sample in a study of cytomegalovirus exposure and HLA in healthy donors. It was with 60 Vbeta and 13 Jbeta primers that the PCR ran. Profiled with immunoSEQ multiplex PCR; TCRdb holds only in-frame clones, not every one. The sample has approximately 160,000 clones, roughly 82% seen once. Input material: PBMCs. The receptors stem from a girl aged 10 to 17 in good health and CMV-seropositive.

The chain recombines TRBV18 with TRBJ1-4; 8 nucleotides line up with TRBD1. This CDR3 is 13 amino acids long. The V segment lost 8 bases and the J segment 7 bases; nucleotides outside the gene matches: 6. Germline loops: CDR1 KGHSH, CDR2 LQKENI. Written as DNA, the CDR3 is TGTGCCAGCCAAACAGGGGGGACTGAAAAACTGTTTTTT. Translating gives CASQTGGTEKLFF.

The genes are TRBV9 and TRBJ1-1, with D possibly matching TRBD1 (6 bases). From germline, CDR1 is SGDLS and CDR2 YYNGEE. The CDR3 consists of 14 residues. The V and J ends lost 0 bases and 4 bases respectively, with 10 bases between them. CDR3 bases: TGTGCCAGCAGCGTAGCAGAAGGGGGCACTGAAGCTTTCTTT. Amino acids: CASSVAEGGTEAFF.

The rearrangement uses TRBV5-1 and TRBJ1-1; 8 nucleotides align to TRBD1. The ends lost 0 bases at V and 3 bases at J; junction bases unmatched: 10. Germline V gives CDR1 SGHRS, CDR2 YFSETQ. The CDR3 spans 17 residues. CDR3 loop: CASSLEVTGVGYTEAFF. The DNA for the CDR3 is TGCGCCAGCAGCTTGGAAGTGACAGGGGTCGGTTACACTGAAGCTTTCTTT.

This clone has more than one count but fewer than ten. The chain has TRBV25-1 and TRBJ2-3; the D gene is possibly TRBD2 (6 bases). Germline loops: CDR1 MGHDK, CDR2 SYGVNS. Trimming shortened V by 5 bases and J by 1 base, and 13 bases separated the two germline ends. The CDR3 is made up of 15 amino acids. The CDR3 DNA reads TGTGCCAGCAGTAATGGCGGGGCGGGCACAGATACGCAGTATTTT. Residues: CASSNGGAGTDTQYF.

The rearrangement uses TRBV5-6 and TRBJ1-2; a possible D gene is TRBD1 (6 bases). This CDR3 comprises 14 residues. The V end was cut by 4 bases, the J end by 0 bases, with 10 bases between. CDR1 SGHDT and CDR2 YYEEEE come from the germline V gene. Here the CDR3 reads CASSTGQSNYGYTF. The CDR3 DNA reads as TGTGCCAGCAGCACCGGACAGTCTAACTATGGCTACACCTTC.